This record looks at one T cell receptor (beta chain) sequence and its context. The assay was immunoSEQ multiplex PCR, and TCRdb's table has in-frame clones only and misses some. Of about 86,000 clones listed, approximately 95% are singletons. This specimen comes from a study of control samples from healthy donors and cancer patients. The germline V gene has CDR1 SGHRS and CDR2 YFSETQ. V lost 4 bases to trimming and J lost 5 bases; unmatched junction nucleotides: 11. The CDR3 is 15 amino acids. The origin of this receptor is a woman between 25 and 40 years old in good health. The chain combines TRBV5-1 with TRBJ2-5; 7 bases are shared with TRBD1. Sequencing was performed on blood. CDR3 sequence (DNA): TGCGCCAGCAGCGCACAGGGGTCCTCAAGGGAGACCCAGTACTTC. Protein product: CASSAQGSSRETQYF.